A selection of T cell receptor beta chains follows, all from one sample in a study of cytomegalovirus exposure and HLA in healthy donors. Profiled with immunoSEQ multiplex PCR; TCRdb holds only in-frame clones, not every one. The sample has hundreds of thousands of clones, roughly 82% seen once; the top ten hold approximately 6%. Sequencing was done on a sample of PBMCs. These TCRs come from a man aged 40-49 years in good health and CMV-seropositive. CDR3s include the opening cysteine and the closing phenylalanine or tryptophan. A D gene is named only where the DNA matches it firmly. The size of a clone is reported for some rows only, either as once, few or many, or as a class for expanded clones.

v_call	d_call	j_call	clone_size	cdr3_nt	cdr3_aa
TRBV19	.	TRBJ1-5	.	TGTGCCAGTAGTTTGGACAGCAGTCAGCCCCAGCATTTT	CASSLDSSQPQHF
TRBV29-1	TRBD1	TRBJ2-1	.	TGCAGCGTTGTTCTCGACAGGGATGAGCAGTTCTTC	CSVVLDRDEQFF
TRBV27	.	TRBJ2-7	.	TGTGCCAGCAGTTCTGCCGGGACATGGACCTACGAGCAGTACTTC	CASSSAGTWTYEQYF
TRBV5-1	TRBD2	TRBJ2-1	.	TGCGCCAGCAGCTTGGGAGGGACTAGCTTGGAGGAGCAGTTCTTC	CASSLGGTSLEEQFF
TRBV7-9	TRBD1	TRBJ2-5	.	TGTGCCAGCAGCCGGCAAGCCGGGACAGTCCAAGAGACCCAGTACTTC	CASSRQAGTVQETQYF
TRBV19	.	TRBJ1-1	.	TGTGCCAGTATAAAGGGGTACACTGAAGCTTTCTTT	CASIKGYTEAFF
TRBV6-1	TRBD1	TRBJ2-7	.	TGTGCCAGCACCCCAGCGGGACAGGGGGCTTACGAGCAGTACTTC	CASTPAGQGAYEQYF
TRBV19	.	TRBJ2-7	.	TGTGCCAGTAGTATCGGGGTAGCCTACGAGCAGTACTTC	CASSIGVAYEQYF
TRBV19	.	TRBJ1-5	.	TGTGCCAGTAATGACCCCGCGGGGAATCAGCCCCAGCATTTT	CASNDPAGNQPQHF
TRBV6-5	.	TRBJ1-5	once	TGTGTCAGCAGCCCCCGTGGGCAAGTTAATCAGCCCCAGCATTTT	CVSSPRGQVNQPQHF
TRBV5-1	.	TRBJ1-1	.	TGCGCCAGCAGCAAAAGACAGGAACCACGGGTGGGCACTGAAGCTTTCTTT	CASSKRQEPRVGTEAFF
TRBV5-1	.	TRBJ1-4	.	TGCGCCAGCAGCTGGGGCCGGATAAATGAAAAACTGTTTTTT	CASSWGRINEKLFF
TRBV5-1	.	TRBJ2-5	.	TGCGCCAGCAGCTTGGGCGAGGGTAGAGAGACCCAGTACTTC	CASSLGEGRETQYF
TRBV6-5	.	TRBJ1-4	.	TGTGCCAGCAGTCCGAGACAGGTCTTCAGGGAAAAACTGTTTTTT	CASSPRQVFREKLFF
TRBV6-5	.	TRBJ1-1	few	TGTGCCACCTTCGGGAACACTGAAGCTTTCTTT	CATFGNTEAFF
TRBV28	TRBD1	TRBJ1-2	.	TGTGCCAGCAGTCCGACAGGGGGGAGGGGCTACACCTTC	CASSPTGGRGYTF
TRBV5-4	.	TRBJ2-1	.	TGTGCCAGCAGCTTTTACCAGGCACAATACAATGAGCAGTTCTTC	CASSFYQAQYNEQFF
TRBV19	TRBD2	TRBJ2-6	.	TGTGCCAGTAGTCTTTGGACTAGCGGGAGTGAGGCCAACGTCCTGACTTTC	CASSLWTSGSEANVLTF
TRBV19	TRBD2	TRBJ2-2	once	TGTGCCAGTAGTATGACTAGCGGGACCGGTACCGGGGAGCTGTTTTTT	CASSMTSGTGTGELFF
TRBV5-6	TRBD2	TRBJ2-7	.	TGTGCCAGCAGCCCGGTAGCGGGAGGGACCTACGAGCAGTACTTC	CASSPVAGGTYEQYF
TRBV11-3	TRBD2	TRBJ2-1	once	TGTGCCAGCAGCTTAAGGGGACTAGCGGCGTACAATGAGCAGTTCTTC	CASSLRGLAAYNEQFF
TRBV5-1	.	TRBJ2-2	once	TGCGCCAGCAGCTTAGCCTACAGGTCTTCGAACACCGGGGAGCTGTTTTTT	CASSLAYRSSNTGELFF
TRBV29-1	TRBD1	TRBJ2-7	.	TGCAGCGCCTCCTCGGGACAGGGTTCCGAGCAGTACTTC	CSASSGQGSEQYF
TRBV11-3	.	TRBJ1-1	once	TGTGCCAGCAGCTTAGGTCAGAGGAGCACTGAAGCTTTCTTT	CASSLGQRSTEAFF
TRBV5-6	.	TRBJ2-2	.	TGTGCCAGCAGCCCAAGTCATAGCGTTAACACCGGGGAGCTGTTTTTT	CASSPSHSVNTGELFF
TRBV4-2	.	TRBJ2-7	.	TGTGCCAGCAGCCAAGATACAGTTAGCGAGCAGTACTTC	CASSQDTVSEQYF
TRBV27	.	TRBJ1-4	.	TGTGCCAGTAGGGGGTTGTGGACTAATGAAAAACTGTTTTTT	CASRGLWTNEKLFF
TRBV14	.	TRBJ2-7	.	TGTGCCAGCAGCCTTGGGCCCTTTCGGTACGAGCAGTACTTC	CASSLGPFRYEQYF
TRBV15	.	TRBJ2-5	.	TGTGCCACCAGCAGGCAGGGGCAAGAGACCCAGTACTTC	CATSRQGQETQYF
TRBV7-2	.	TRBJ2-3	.	TGTGCCAGCAGCCCTAAGTCCCGAGATACGCAGTATTTT	CASSPKSRDTQYF
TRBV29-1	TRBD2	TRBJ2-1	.	TGCAGCGTGGACAGTTTAGCGGGAGGAACTTTTAATGAGCAGTTCTTC	CSVDSLAGGTFNEQFF
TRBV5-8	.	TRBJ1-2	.	TGTGCCAGCAGCTTGGCCAGCTATGGCTACACCTTC	CASSLASYGYTF
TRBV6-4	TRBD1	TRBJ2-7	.	TGTGCCAGCAGTGACTCGTGGTGGACAGGCCCCTACGAGCAGTACTTC	CASSDSWWTGPYEQYF
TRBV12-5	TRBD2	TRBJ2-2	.	TGTGCTAGTGGTCTGCCGGGACTAGTGGACACCGGGGAGCTGTTTTTT	CASGLPGLVDTGELFF
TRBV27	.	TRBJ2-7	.	TGTGCCAGCAGTAGTGGACAGCCCCACGAGCAGTACTTC	CASSSGQPHEQYF
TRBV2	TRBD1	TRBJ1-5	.	TGTGCCACCTCAGGGGGGAGCAATCAGCCCCAGCATTTT	CATSGGSNQPQHF
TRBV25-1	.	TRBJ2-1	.	TGTGCCAGCAAATTTGGCGGTTACAATGAGCAGTTCTTC	CASKFGGYNEQFF
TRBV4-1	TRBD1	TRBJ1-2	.	TGCGCCAGCAGCCCTAGACAGGGGGCTGTCTATGGCTACACCTTC	CASSPRQGAVYGYTF
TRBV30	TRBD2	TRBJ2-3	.	TGTGCCTGGAGTGTACAGCTAGCGGGAACAGATACGCAGTATTTT	CAWSVQLAGTDTQYF
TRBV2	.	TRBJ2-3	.	TGTGCCAGCAGTGAAGAAGCGGCGGCCCGTACAGATACGCAGTATTTT	CASSEEAAARTDTQYF
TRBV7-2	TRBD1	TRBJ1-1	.	TGTGCCAGCAGCTCGGGACAGGGTTTCGTGGACACTGAAGCTTTCTTT	CASSSGQGFVDTEAFF